Each of the 7 T cell receptor beta chains below was sequenced from the same sample in a study of shared clonotypes between healthy human individuals. CD45RO-negative, CCR7-selected cells formed the naive CD8 fraction, which excluded terminally differentiated effector memory CD45RA+ cells. Using immunoSEQ multiplex PCR, the repertoire was profiled, and TCRdb retains in-frame clones only, with some absent. The sample holds about 580,000 clones; roughly 98% are singletons and the top ten take more than 0.3%. The sample taken for sequencing was naive CD8+ T cells sorted from blood. The receptors were gathered from a man younger than 45 in good health.

V and J are TRBV27 and TRBJ2-7; 10 nucleotides agree with TRBD1. CDR1 and CDR2 from the germline V gene are MNHEY and SMNVEV (reference sequence). The CDR3 extends over 14 amino acids. V lost 5 bases to trimming and J lost 4 bases; unmatched junction nucleotides: 5. Written as DNA, the CDR3 is TGTGCCAGCAGTGCTGGGACAGGGGCTTACGAGCAGTACTTC. It codes for CASSAGTGAYEQYF.

The chain employs TRBV7-6 and TRBJ1-3, with D unresolved. V was pared by 4 bases and J by 0 bases, with 10 bases between. Germline-derived CDR1 and CDR2 are SGHVS and FNYEAQ. This CDR3 is built from 15 residues. The DNA for the CDR3 is TGTGCCAGCAGCTATAAGGGAAACTCTGGAAACACCATATATTTT. Amino acid sequence: CASSYKGNSGNTIYF.

J is TRBJ2-3 and V is TRBV6-6; D unresolved. The germline V and J ends were trimmed by 4 bases and 2 bases, with 13 bases remaining between them. The CDR3 is 15 amino acids. Germline values: CDR1 MNHNY, CDR2 SVGAGI (reference sequence). DNA for the CDR3: TGTGCCAGCAGTTCAACTGGCCCGTACACAGATACGCAGTATTTT. It is translated as CASSSTGPYTDTQYF.

This chain joins TRBV11-2 and TRBJ2-1; 11 bases line up with TRBD2. CDR3 length equals 19 residues. Per germline, CDR1 SGHAT and CDR2 FQNNGV. J was trimmed by 3 bases and V by 4 bases; bases with no gene match: 14. The CDR3, as DNA: TGTGCCAGCAGCTGGGGAGCCGCGGGACTAGCGGCGAACTACAATGAGCAGTTCTTC. Amino acids: CASSWGAAGLAANYNEQFF.

The rearrangement uses TRBV7-6 and TRBJ2-1; TRBD2 matches 10 bases. The V gene end was trimmed by 5 bases and the J gene end by 0 bases; junction bases not matched to a gene: 4. CDR1 is SGHVS, CDR2 FNYEAQ, per germline. The CDR3 is 16 amino acids. The CDR3 loop is CASSKTSGASYNEQFF. The CDR3 DNA follows: TGTGCCAGCAGCAAAACTAGCGGGGCCTCCTACAATGAGCAGTTCTTC. Full variable domain (remainder filled in from reference TRBV7-6 and TRBJ2-1): GAGVSQSPRYKVTKRGQDVALRCDPISGHVSLYWYRQALGQGPEFLTYFNYEAQQDKSGLPNDRFSAERPEGSISTLTIQRTEQRDSAMYRCASSKTSGASYNEQFFGPGTRLTVL.

The chain uses TRBV18 and TRBJ2-1; 7 bases align to TRBD2. CDR1 KGHSH and CDR2 LQKENI come from the germline V gene. The CDR3 runs to 20 residues. V dropped 6 bases and J dropped 1; count of bases not matched to a gene: 21. The CDR3 protein is CASSLRASGRTGGSYNEQFF. Here the CDR3 DNA reads TGTGCCAGCTCCCTACGGGCTAGCGGCAGAACTGGGGGATCCTACAATGAGCAGTTCTTC.

The chain recombines TRBV6-1 with TRBJ2-3; the D is unclear. V lost 0 bases to trimming and J lost 0 bases, with 7 bases between them. There are 15 residues in the CDR3. From germline, CDR1 is MNHNS and CDR2 SASEGT. CDR3 sequence (DNA): TGTGCCAGCAGTGAAGCGCTTCGGAGCACAGATACGCAGTATTTT. Its protein product is CASSEALRSTDTQYF.